This entry lists 21 T cell receptor beta chains sequenced from one sample in a study of blood T cell repertoires in COVID-19. Sequencing was performed with immunoSEQ multiplex PCR; in TCRdb, only in-frame clones are kept and a portion is missing. The sample includes more than 350,000 clones, 80% to 90% of them seen just once. The sequencing sample was made of PBMCs or T cells enriched from blood (not recorded which). The receptors were gathered from a man aged 18 to 30 who had recovered from COVID-19.

In nucleotides, the CDR3 is TGTGCCAGCAGGGCCTGGGGAGCCCGGAACACTGAAGCTTTCTTT. As protein: CASRAWGARNTEAFF. This chain connects TRBV6-5 to TRBJ1-1, with D hard to call. Trimming took 6 bases from V and 1 from J, leaving 15 bases between them. The CDR3 sequence is 15 residues long. From germline, CDR1 is MNHEY and CDR2 SVGAGI.

J is TRBJ2-5 and V is TRBV5-4, with D possibly matching TRBD1 (6 bases). V was shortened by 5 bases and J by 4 bases, with 12 bases between the two germline ends. The CDR3 sequence is 13 residues long. Germline V gene sequence: CDR1 SGHNT, CDR2 YYREEE (reference sequence). CDR3 DNA sequence: TGTGCCAGCAGGGTCCAGGGGTCAGAGACCCAGTACTTC. Its translation is CASRVQGSETQYF.

This clone has only a few counts. The chain carries TRBV7-3 and TRBJ2-7; 8 positions agree with TRBD1. V lost 1 base to trimming and J lost 4 bases; unmatched junction nucleotides: 6. Germline assignment: CDR1 SGHTA and CDR2 FQGTGA. The CDR3 contains 15 residues. The CDR3 spells CASSLISGGGYEQYF. The CDR3 bases are TGTGCCAGCAGCTTAATCTCAGGGGGCGGGTACGAGCAGTACTTC.

The J gene is TRBJ1-2, the V gene TRBV6-5; 9 bases align to TRBD1. The V gene end was trimmed by 4 bases and the J gene end by 7 bases; junction bases not matched to a gene: 10. The CDR3 is 15 residues long. Germline CDR1 is MNHEY and CDR2 is SVGAGI. CDR3 residues: CASSWGQGTSSGYTF. The CDR3 nucleotides are TGTGCCAGCAGTTGGGGACAGGGCACATCGAGTGGCTACACCTTC.

The chain uses TRBV7-9 and TRBJ2-7; 10 nucleotides line up with TRBD1. J was trimmed by 6 bases and V by 4 bases; bases with no gene match: 9. Per germline, CDR1 SEHNR and CDR2 FQNEAQ (reference sequence). The CDR3 sequence is 15 residues long. CDR3: CASSYRDRGISEQYF. The CDR3 bases are TGTGCCAGCAGCTACCGGGACAGGGGCATTTCCGAGCAGTACTTC.

This clone was picked up a small number of times. The V gene is TRBV28, the J gene TRBJ1-1; 8 bases match TRBD1. Germline trimming cut 2 bases from V and 1 base from J; bases unmatched to any gene: 9. The CDR3 extends over 17 amino acids. Germline V gene data show CDR1 as MDHEN and CDR2 as SYDVKM. Here the CDR3 DNA reads TGTGCCAGCAGTTTACCGACAGGGGCGGGTGCGAACACTGAAGCTTTCTTT. It translates to CASSLPTGAGANTEAFF.

V is TRBV7-6 and J is TRBJ2-7, with TRBD2 identical over 12 bases. The junction had 4 bases not matched to a gene; V was cut back by 4 bases and J by 3 bases. The CDR3 runs 15 residues. Germline values: CDR1 SGHVS, CDR2 FNYEAQ. The CDR3 spells CASSSGTSGLYEQYF. CDR3 nucleotide sequence: TGTGCCAGCAGCTCCGGGACTAGCGGGCTCTACGAGCAGTACTTC.

The rearrangement joins TRBV6-1 to TRBJ2-4, with 9 bases that match TRBD2. The trim removed 4 bases at V and 7 bases at J, leaving 11 bases unmatched. The CDR3 covers 16 residues. Germline V CDR1 and CDR2: MNHNS, SASEGT. As DNA, the CDR3 is TGTGCCAGCAGTGCTGTGACTAGCGGCCCTGGGAACATTCAGTACTTC. This translates into CASSAVTSGPGNIQYF.

CDR3 bases: TGTGCCAGCACCTCACTTCCGGGAGTCTTGCAGGGCGGGGAGCTGTTTTTT. It translates to CASTSLPGVLQGGELFF. The V and J genes are TRBV27 and TRBJ2-2; D may be TRBD2 (6 bases). The V and J ends lost 7 bases and 7 bases respectively, with 25 bases between them. This CDR3 comprises 17 residues. Germline-derived CDR1 and CDR2 are MNHEY and SMNVEV (reference sequence).

The V gene is TRBV6-1, the J gene TRBJ1-1, with D uncertain. V lost 3 bases, J lost 4 bases, and 12 bases lay in between. The CDR3 runs to 14 residues. Germline-derived CDR1 and CDR2 are MNHNS and SASEGT. The CDR3 nucleotides are TGTGCCAGCAGTGATCAGGCGTCCTTCACTGAAGCTTTCTTT. Translating it yields CASSDQASFTEAFF.

This clone was seen a single time. The chain couples TRBV3-1 (or the pseudogene TRBV3-2) to TRBJ1-5, with TRBD1 matching 12 bases. Germline V CDR1 and CDR2: LGHDT, YNNKEL (reference sequence). The CDR3 is made up of 15 amino acids. With 4 bases clipped from V and 5 bases from J, the junction kept 3 bases outside the gene matches. The DNA of the CDR3 is TGTGCCAGCAGCCGGGGACAGGGGGCTGATCAGCCCCAGCATTTT. It is translated as CASSRGQGADQPQHF.

This clone was seen a handful of times. This sequence joins TRBV28 and TRBJ1-4, with D uncertain. In germline, CDR1 is MDHEN, CDR2 SYDVKM. The CDR3 has 14 amino acids. The V and J ends lost 5 bases and 1 base respectively, with 8 bases between them. CDR3 sequence (DNA): TGTGCCAGCAGTCCGGTAGAAACTAATGAAAAACTGTTTTTT. Amino acids: CASSPVETNEKLFF.

This chain links TRBV5-1 with TRBJ2-7, with 12 bases identical to TRBD2. The CDR3 is made up of 17 amino acids. J gave up 3 bases and V 3 bases, and 10 bases lay outside the gene matches. CDR1 SGHRS and CDR2 YFSETQ come from the germline V gene. The CDR3 DNA is TGCGCCAGCAGCTACTTCGACTCGGGACTAGCGGGCTACGAGCAGTACTTC. It encodes CASSYFDSGLAGYEQYF.

V gene TRBV19 combines with J gene TRBJ2-3, with D possibly matching TRBD1 (6 bases). The ends were cut back, 3 bases at V and 4 bases at J, with 11 bases in the middle. The CDR3 contains 14 residues. The V gene's germline CDR1 is LNHDA and CDR2 SQIVND (reference sequence). The CDR3 is CASSIYSGADTQYF. The CDR3 DNA sequence: TGTGCCAGTAGTATCTACTCAGGGGCAGATACGCAGTATTTT. The full variable domain, completed using reference TRBV19 and TRBJ2-3, is DGGITQSPKYLFRKEGQNVTLSCEQNLNHDAMYWYRQDPGQGLRLIYYSQIVNDFQKGDIAEGYSVSREKKESFPLTVTSAQKNPTAFYLCASSIYSGADTQYFGPGTRLTVL.

The chain couples TRBV25-1 to TRBJ2-1; possible D gene TRBD2, 6 bases. Trimming stripped 2 bases from V and 3 bases from J, with 8 bases between. CDR1 and CDR2 from the germline V gene are MGHDK and SYGVNS. The CDR3 runs 14 residues. The chain's CDR3 is CASSEGGNYNEQFF. CDR3 DNA: TGTGCCAGCAGTGAAGGCGGGAACTACAATGAGCAGTTCTTC.

The chain uses TRBV27 and TRBJ1-2; D is perhaps TRBD1 (6 bases). The CDR3 has 13 residues. V was shortened by 5 bases and J by 8 bases, with 15 bases between the two germline ends. The germline V gene encodes CDR1 MNHEY and CDR2 SMNVEV (reference sequence). CDR3 DNA sequence: TGTGCCAGCAGTCCCGGACAGATGAGAGGCTACACCTTC. This encodes CASSPGQMRGYTF.

This chain uses TRBV27 with TRBJ2-1; D may be TRBD2 (6 bases). Trimming removed 3 bases from V and 8 bases from J, with 20 bases in between. There are 16 residues in the CDR3. Germline CDR1 reads MNHEY; CDR2 reads SMNVEV (reference sequence). CDR3 in DNA: TGTGCCAGCAGTTTCTCCAGACTAGGGTCTCGGGATGAGCAGTTCTTC. Translating it yields CASSFSRLGSRDEQFF.

V usage is TRBV4-1 and J usage is TRBJ1-1; 10 bases align to TRBD1. Germline-derived CDR1 and CDR2 are MGHRA and YSYEKL. The CDR3 extends over 15 amino acids. Losses at the gene ends were 3 bases for V and 2 bases for J; bases not matched to a gene: 3. The CDR3 loop reads CASSHPTGGNTEAFF. CDR3 nucleotide sequence: TGCGCCAGCAGCCACCCGACAGGGGGCAACACTGAAGCTTTCTTT.

The rearrangement uses TRBV6-4 and TRBJ1-4; 9 nucleotides line up with TRBD1. V dropped 7 bases and J dropped 3; count of bases not matched to a gene: 9. CDR1 is MRHNA and CDR2 is SNTAGT in the germline V gene. The CDR3 spans 16 residues. The CDR3 loop is CASTPQGAAANEKLFF. For the CDR3, the DNA is TGTGCCAGCACTCCACAGGGGGCCGCTGCTAATGAAAAACTGTTTTTT.

This clone has a handful of counts. The chain joins TRBV5-4 to TRBJ1-4; a possible D gene is TRBD1 (6 bases). The germline CDR1 and CDR2 sequences are SGHNT and YYREEE (reference sequence). There are 17 residues in the CDR3. Trimming took off 4 bases at V and 0 bases at J, with 16 bases between the two ends. The CDR3 spells CASSPLRGGATNEKLFF. The CDR3 DNA reads TGTGCCAGCAGCCCCCTACGAGGGGGGGCAACTAATGAAAAACTGTTTTTT.

The chain has TRBV6-5 and TRBJ1-2; D may be TRBD1 (5 bases). The V end was cut by 9 bases, the J end by 7 bases, with 12 bases between. CDR1 is MNHEY and CDR2 is SVGAGI in the germline V gene. The CDR3 length is 11 residues. The CDR3 bases are TGTGCCAGTATGGACACCTCTGGCTACACCTTC. It encodes CASMDTSGYTF.